This T cell receptor (beta chain) originates from a study of blood T cell repertoires in COVID-19. For the study at large: The cDNA or gDNA used as material had been derived from T cells, B-cell-depleted T cells, or PBMCs.

Repertoires were generated with immunoSEQ multiplex PCR, while TCRdb's copy carries only in-frame clones and drops some. The sample consists of approximately 220,000 clones, roughly 84% of them appearing once. The CDR3 runs 11 residues. Germline CDR1 and CDR2: MDHEN and SYDVKM. Trimming left V 6 bases short and J 8 bases short, with 10 bases between. Cohorts were determined from participant-reported clinical history. Either two negative PCRs, clearance, or symptom resolution qualified Cohort 3 donors as recovered. Specimen: PBMCs or T cells enriched from blood (not recorded which). The TCR originated in a woman between 35 and 50 years old who had recovered from COVID-19. The gene calls are TRBV28 and TRBJ1-2, with D possibly being TRBD1 (5 bases). The DNA for the CDR3 is TGTGCCAGCAGAGGGGCGAGGGGCTACACCTTC. Protein: CASRGARGYTF.